A selection of T cell receptor beta chains follows, all from one sample in a study of blood T cell repertoires in COVID-19. Produced via immunoSEQ multiplex PCR; TCRdb's table is partial and in-frame only. The table records under 300,000 clones, about 88% of them present only once. Sequencing input: PBMCs or T cells enriched from blood (not recorded which). These receptor sequences come from a woman aged 45-60 years who had recovered from COVID-19. The CDR3 runs from the conserved cysteine through the conserved F or W. The order of the fields is J gene, V gene, D gene, clone size, CDR3 DNA, CDR3 protein. A D gene is named only where the DNA matches it firmly. Some rows mark clone size as missing; the rest say once, few, many or name a class of expanded clone.

j_gene: TRBJ2-3; v_gene: TRBV18; d_gene: TRBD1; abundance: -; CDR3nt: TGTGCCAGCTCACCAGCAGGGGGCGGATCAGATACGCAGTATTTT; CDR3aa: CASSPAGGGSDTQYF
j_gene: TRBJ1-3; v_gene: TRBV12-3/TRBV12-4; d_gene: -; abundance: -; CDR3nt: TGTGCCAGCAGTGTGAGGGGAGGGAACACCATATATTTT; CDR3aa: CASSVRGGNTIYF
j_gene: TRBJ2-3; v_gene: TRBV29-1; d_gene: TRBD2; abundance: -; CDR3nt: TGCAGCGCGGGACTAGCGGGAGTCGGAACAGATACGCAGTATTTT; CDR3aa: CSAGLAGVGTDTQYF
j_gene: TRBJ1-6; v_gene: TRBV27; d_gene: -; abundance: -; CDR3nt: TGTGCCAGCAGTTTATTAGGAGGACCCCTCCACTTT; CDR3aa: CASSLLGGPLHF
j_gene: TRBJ2-2; v_gene: TRBV5-4; d_gene: -; abundance: -; CDR3nt: TGTGCCAGCAGCCGTCTAGACGCGAACACCGGGGAGCTGTTTTTT; CDR3aa: CASSRLDANTGELFF
j_gene: TRBJ1-2; v_gene: TRBV15; d_gene: -; abundance: -; CDR3nt: TGTGCCACCAGCAGAGTTGTGTGGTCAGGAGGCTACACCTTC; CDR3aa: CATSRVVWSGGYTF
j_gene: TRBJ2-7; v_gene: TRBV28; d_gene: -; abundance: -; CDR3nt: TGTGCCAGCATGTCAGTGGCAACCCCGGGAGAGCAGTACTTC; CDR3aa: CASMSVATPGEQYF
j_gene: TRBJ2-3; v_gene: TRBV11-3; d_gene: -; abundance: -; CDR3nt: TGTGCCAGCAGCCCGATATTGAGAGATACGCAGTATTTT; CDR3aa: CASSPILRDTQYF
j_gene: TRBJ2-7; v_gene: TRBV19; d_gene: -; abundance: -; CDR3nt: TGTGCCAGTAGTATGGGTCAGGGGTCCTCCTACGAGCAGTACTTC; CDR3aa: CASSMGQGSSYEQYF
j_gene: TRBJ1-1; v_gene: TRBV7-2; d_gene: -; abundance: -; CDR3nt: TGTGCCAGCAGCTTATACGGGGGTGGCAACACTGAAGCTTTCTTT; CDR3aa: CASSLYGGGNTEAFF
j_gene: TRBJ2-2; v_gene: TRBV7-2; d_gene: -; abundance: -; CDR3nt: TGTGCCAGCAGCTTCCTGGGGGGGAACACCGGGGAGCTGTTTTTT; CDR3aa: CASSFLGGNTGELFF
j_gene: TRBJ2-1; v_gene: TRBV6-5; d_gene: -; abundance: -; CDR3nt: TGTGCCAGCAGTTATTACGCGGGCTCCAACTACAATGAGCAGTTCTTC; CDR3aa: CASSYYAGSNYNEQFF
j_gene: TRBJ1-2; v_gene: TRBV12-3/TRBV12-4; d_gene: TRBD1; abundance: -; CDR3nt: TGTGCCAGCAGCTGGGACAGAAATGGGGGCTACACCTTC; CDR3aa: CASSWDRNGGYTF
j_gene: TRBJ2-7; v_gene: TRBV20-1; d_gene: -; abundance: -; CDR3nt: TGCAGTGCTAGTTCTATTCGGTACGAGCAGTACTTC; CDR3aa: CSASSIRYEQYF
j_gene: TRBJ1-1; v_gene: TRBV7-9; d_gene: -; abundance: once; CDR3nt: TGTGCCAGCAGCTTAGCGAAGGGGGTTAGCACTGAAGCTTTCTTT; CDR3aa: CASSLAKGVSTEAFF
j_gene: TRBJ2-5; v_gene: TRBV5-1; d_gene: TRBD1; abundance: -; CDR3nt: TGCGCCAGCAGCTTGGGACAGGGTCGCCAAGAGACCCAGTACTTC; CDR3aa: CASSLGQGRQETQYF
j_gene: TRBJ2-2; v_gene: TRBV4-3; d_gene: TRBD1; abundance: -; CDR3nt: TGCGCCAGCAGCCAAGTCCGGGTAGGGGGCGCGTACACCGGGGAGCTGTTTTTT; CDR3aa: CASSQVRVGGAYTGELFF
j_gene: TRBJ1-3; v_gene: TRBV7-6; d_gene: -; abundance: -; CDR3nt: TGTGCCAGCAGCTTAGTGAACAGAAGCCCTGGAAACACCATATATTTT; CDR3aa: CASSLVNRSPGNTIYF
j_gene: TRBJ2-7; v_gene: TRBV20-1; d_gene: TRBD2; abundance: -; CDR3nt: TGCAGTGCTAGTCGGCCTAGCGGGTCCTACGAGCAGTACTTC; CDR3aa: CSASRPSGSYEQYF
j_gene: TRBJ1-2; v_gene: TRBV28; d_gene: TRBD1; abundance: -; CDR3nt: TGTGCCAGCAGTTTAACTGCCGGGACAGCTAACTACTATGGCTACACCTTC; CDR3aa: CASSLTAGTANYYGYTF